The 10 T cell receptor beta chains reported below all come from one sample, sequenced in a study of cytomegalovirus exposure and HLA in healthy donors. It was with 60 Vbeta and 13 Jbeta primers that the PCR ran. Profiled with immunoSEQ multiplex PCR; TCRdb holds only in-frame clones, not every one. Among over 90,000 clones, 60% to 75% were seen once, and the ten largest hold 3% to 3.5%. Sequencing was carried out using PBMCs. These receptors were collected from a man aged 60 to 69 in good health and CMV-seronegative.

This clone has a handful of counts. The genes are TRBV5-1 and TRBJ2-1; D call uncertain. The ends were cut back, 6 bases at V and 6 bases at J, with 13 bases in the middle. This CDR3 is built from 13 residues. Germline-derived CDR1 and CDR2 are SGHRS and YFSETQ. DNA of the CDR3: TGCGCCAGCACCGTCGCAGGTTTCAATGAGCAGTTCTTC. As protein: CASTVAGFNEQFF.

CDR3 amino acids: CAITAGAAQPQHF. As DNA, the CDR3 is TGTGCCATCACAGCAGGGGCGGCCCAGCCCCAGCATTTT. The chain is built from TRBV10-3 and TRBJ1-5; D perhaps matches TRBD1 (6 bases). The CDR3 has 13 residues. CDR1 ENHRY and CDR2 SYGVKD come from the germline V gene. V was shortened by 7 bases and J by 7 bases, with 14 bases between the two germline ends.

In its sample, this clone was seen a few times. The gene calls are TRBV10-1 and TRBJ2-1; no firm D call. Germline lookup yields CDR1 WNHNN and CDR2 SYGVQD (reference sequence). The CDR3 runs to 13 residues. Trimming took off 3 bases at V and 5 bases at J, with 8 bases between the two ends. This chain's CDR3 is CASSDRSNNEQFF. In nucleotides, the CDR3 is TGCGCCAGCAGTGACAGGTCAAACAATGAGCAGTTCTTC.

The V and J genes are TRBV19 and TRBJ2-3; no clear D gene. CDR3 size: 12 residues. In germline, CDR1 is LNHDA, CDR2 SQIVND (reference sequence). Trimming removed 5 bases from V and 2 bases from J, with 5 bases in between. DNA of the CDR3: TGTGCCAGTAGTCCCTACACAGATACGCAGTATTTT. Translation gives CASSPYTDTQYF.

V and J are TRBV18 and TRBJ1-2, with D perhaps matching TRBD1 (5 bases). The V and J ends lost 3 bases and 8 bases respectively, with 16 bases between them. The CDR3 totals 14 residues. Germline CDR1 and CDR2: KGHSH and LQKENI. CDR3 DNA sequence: TGTGCCAGCTCACCCCCCGGGCAGGGAGGCGGCTACACCTTC. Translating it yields CASSPPGQGGGYTF. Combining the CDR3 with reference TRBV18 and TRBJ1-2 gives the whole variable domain NAGVMQNPRHLVRRRGQEARLRCSPMKGHSHVYWYRQLPEEGLKFMVYLQKENIIDESGMPKERFSAEFPKEGPSILRIQQVVRGDSAAYFCASSPPGQGGGYTFGSGTRLTVV.

The CDR3 loop reads CASSEAGQGALEQYF. DNA of the CDR3: TGTGCCAGCAGTGAAGCGGGACAGGGGGCCCTCGAGCAGTACTTC. V is TRBV6-1 and J is TRBJ2-7; TRBD1 matches 12 bases. This CDR3 is built from 15 residues. Germline assignment: CDR1 MNHNS and CDR2 SASEGT. Germline trimming cut 0 bases from V and 6 bases from J; bases unmatched to any gene: 3.

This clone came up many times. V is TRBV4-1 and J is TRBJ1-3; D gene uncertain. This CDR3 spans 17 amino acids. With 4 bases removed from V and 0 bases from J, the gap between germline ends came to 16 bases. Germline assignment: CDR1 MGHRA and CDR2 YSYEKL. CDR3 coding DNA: TGCGCCAGCAGCCTAACGGACGGAGGATACTCTGGAAACACCATATATTTT. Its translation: CASSLTDGGYSGNTIYF.

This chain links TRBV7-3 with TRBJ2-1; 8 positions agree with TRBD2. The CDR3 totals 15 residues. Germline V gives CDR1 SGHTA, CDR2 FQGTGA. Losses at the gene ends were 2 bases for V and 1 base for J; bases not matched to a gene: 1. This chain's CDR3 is CASSLRGGSYNEQFF. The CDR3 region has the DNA TGTGCCAGCAGCTTACGGGGGGGATCCTACAATGAGCAGTTCTTC.

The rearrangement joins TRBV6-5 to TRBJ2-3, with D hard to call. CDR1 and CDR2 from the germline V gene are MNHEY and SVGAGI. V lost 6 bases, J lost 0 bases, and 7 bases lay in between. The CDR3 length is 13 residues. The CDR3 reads CASRFSSTDTQYF. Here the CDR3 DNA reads TGTGCCAGCAGATTCAGTAGCACAGATACGCAGTATTTT.

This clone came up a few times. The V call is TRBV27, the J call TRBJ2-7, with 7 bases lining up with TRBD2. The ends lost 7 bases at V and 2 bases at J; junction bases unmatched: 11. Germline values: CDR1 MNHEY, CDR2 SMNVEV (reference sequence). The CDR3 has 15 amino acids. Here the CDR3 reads CASIGVGRGAYEQYF. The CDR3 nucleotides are TGTGCCAGCATAGGGGTGGGCCGGGGGGCCTACGAGCAGTACTTC.